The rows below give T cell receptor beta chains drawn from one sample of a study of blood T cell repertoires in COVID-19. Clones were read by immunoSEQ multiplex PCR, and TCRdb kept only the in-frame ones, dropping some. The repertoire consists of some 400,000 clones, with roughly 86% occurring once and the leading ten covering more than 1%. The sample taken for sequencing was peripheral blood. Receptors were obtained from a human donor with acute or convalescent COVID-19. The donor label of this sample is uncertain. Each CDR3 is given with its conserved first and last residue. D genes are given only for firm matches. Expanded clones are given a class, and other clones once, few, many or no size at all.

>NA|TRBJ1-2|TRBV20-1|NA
CSASGDTLSFYTF
TGCAGTGCTAGTGGGGACACTCTCTCCTTCTACACCTTC
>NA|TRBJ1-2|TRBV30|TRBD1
CAWIRDRLYGYTF
TGTGCCTGGATTCGGGACAGACTCTATGGCTACACCTTC
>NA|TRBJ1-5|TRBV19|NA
CASSIGQGRGNQPQHF
TGTGCCAGTAGTATAGGTCAGGGGCGCGGCAATCAGCCCCAGCATTTT
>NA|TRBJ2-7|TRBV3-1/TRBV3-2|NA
CASSRYSYEQYF
TGTGCCAGCAGCCGATACAGCTACGAGCAGTACTTC
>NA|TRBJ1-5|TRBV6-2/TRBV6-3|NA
CASSYSGQINQPQHF
TGTGCCAGCAGTTACTCTGGGCAGATTAATCAGCCCCAGCATTTT
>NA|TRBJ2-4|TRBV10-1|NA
CAISGTEHRSAKNIQYF
TGCGCCATCAGCGGGACAGAGCATAGGAGCGCCAAAAACATTCAGTACTTC
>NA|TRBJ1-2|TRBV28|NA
CASRTSIGYTF
TGTGCCAGCAGGACTTCTATTGGCTACACCTTC
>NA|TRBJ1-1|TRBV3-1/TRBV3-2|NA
CASSQGRRDTEAFF
TGTGCCAGCAGCCAAGGGAGGCGGGACACTGAAGCTTTCTTT
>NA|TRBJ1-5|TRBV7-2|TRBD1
CASSSGWDRNQPQHF
TGTGCCAGCAGCTCAGGGTGGGACAGGAATCAGCCCCAGCATTTT
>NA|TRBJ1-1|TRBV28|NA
CASRGASWNTEAFF
TGTGCCAGCAGGGGGGCGTCCTGGAACACTGAAGCTTTCTTT
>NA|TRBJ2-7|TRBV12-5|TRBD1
CASGIGQGYRYEQYF
TGTGCTAGTGGTATAGGACAGGGATATCGATACGAGCAGTACTTC
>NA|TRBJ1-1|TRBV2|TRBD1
CASSGQGMNTEAFF
TGTGCCAGCAGCGGACAGGGGATGAACACTGAAGCTTTCTTT
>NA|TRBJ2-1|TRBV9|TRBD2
CASSVAPSGRPTSSYNEQFF
TGTGCCAGCAGCGTAGCCCCTAGCGGGAGGCCTACTTCCTCCTACAATGAGCAGTTCTTC
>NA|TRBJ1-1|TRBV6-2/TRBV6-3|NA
CASSWTDTEAFF
TGTGCCAGCAGTTGGACAGACACTGAAGCTTTCTTT
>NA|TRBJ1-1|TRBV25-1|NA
CASSEGLTSTEAFF
TGTGCCAGCAGTGAGGGCCTCACCAGCACTGAAGCTTTCTTT
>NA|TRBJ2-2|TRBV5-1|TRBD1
CASSSGGTGASLSTGELFF
TGCGCCAGCAGCTCGGGCGGGACAGGTGCTAGCCTAAGTACCGGGGAGCTGTTTTTT
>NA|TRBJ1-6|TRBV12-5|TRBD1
CASGLAQGNNSPLHF
TGTGCTAGTGGTTTGGCACAGGGGAATAATTCACCCCTCCACTTT
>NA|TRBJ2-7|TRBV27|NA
CASRTRRERYEQYF
TGTGCCAGCAGGACCAGGAGGGAGCGCTACGAGCAGTACTTC
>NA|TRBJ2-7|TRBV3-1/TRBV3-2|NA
CASSRLSSSYEQYF
TGTGCCAGCAGCCGACTTAGCTCGAGCTACGAGCAGTACTTC
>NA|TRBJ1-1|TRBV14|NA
CASSHSPRGNTEAFF
TGTGCCAGCAGCCACTCCCCGAGAGGGAACACTGAAGCTTTCTTT
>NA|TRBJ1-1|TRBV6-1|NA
CASSEQYTEAFF
TGTGCCAGCAGTGAACAGTACACTGAAGCTTTCTTT
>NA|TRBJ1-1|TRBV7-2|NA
CASSLMGAVNTEAFF
TGTGCCAGCAGCTTAATGGGGGCTGTGAACACTGAAGCTTTCTTT
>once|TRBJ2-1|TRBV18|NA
CASSPLQYNEQFF
TGTGCCAGCTCACCGTTACAGTACAATGAGCAGTTCTTC
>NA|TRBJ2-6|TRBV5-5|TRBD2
CASSLASGGAAGANVLTF
TGTGCCAGCAGCTTGGCTAGCGGGGGGGCCGCTGGGGCCAACGTCCTGACTTTC
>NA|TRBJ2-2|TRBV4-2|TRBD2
CASSQDPGGGKTGELFF
TGTGCCAGCAGCCAAGATCCGGGCGGGGGGAAAACCGGGGAGCTGTTTTTT
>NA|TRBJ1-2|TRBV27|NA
CASSLSIVSGGYTF
TGTGCCAGCAGTTTATCGATAGTCTCGGGGGGCTACACCTTC
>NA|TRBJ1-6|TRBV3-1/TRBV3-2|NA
CASSQGGGISSHYNSPLHF
TGTGCCAGCAGTCAGGGTGGGGGGATTTCAAGTCACTATAATTCACCCCTCCACTTT
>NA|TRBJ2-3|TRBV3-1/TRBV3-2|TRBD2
CASSQDGLAGRADTQYF
TGTGCCAGCAGCCAAGATGGTCTAGCGGGGCGGGCAGATACGCAGTATTTT
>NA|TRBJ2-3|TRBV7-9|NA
CASSLDSAGTDTQYF
TGTGCCAGCAGCTTGGACTCGGCCGGCACAGATACGCAGTATTTT
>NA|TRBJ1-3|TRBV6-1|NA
CASSVIPDRLMGVSTIYF
TGTGCCAGCAGTGTAATACCGGACAGACTGATGGGGGTCAGCACCATATATTTT
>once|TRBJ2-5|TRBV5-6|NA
CASRLTLAVQETQYF
TGTGCCAGCAGGCTGACATTAGCGGTCCAAGAGACCCAGTACTTC
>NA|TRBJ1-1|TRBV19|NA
CASSIDGLRGTAFF
TGTGCCAGTAGTATCGACGGGCTAAGGGGTACAGCTTTCTTT
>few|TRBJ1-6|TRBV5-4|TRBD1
CASSSGQGNSPLHF
TGTGCCAGCAGCTCCGGACAGGGAAATTCACCCCTCCACTTT
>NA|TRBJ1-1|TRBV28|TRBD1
CASSAPGTGGSEAFF
TGTGCCAGCAGTGCCCCCGGGACAGGGGGGTCTGAAGCTTTCTTT
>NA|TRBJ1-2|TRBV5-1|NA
CASSGQQGGDGYTF
TGCGCCAGCAGCGGCCAACAGGGAGGGGATGGCTACACCTTC